This T cell receptor beta chain was documented in a study of T-cell reconstitution after alpha-beta-depleted transplantation in children. Overall study results and limits: High day-60 TCRbeta diversity in some patients came from surviving recipient T cells and thymic progenitors. At around two months after transplant, the alpha-beta T cells were reportedly derived from several hundred expanded clones that came from non-depleted graft cells. T-cell numbers and diversity, one year after transplant, stemmed largely from T cells that were newly produced.

The CDR3 is 14 residues long. Trimming at V came to 1 base and at J to 3 bases, leaving 2 bases not matched to a gene. Looked up from germline, CDR1 is SGHRS and CDR2 is YFSETQ. In this sample, this clonotype turned up a few times. The antigen remains unidentified. The authors prepared the TCRbeta library with unique molecular identifiers. TCRdb re-derived calls from the PCR reads in MiXCR, one entry per CDR3 protein. The data show hundreds of thousands of distinct CDR3 sequences, around 15% seen once. The chain has TRBV5-1 and TRBJ2-3; 7 bases map to TRBD1. This receptor was identified in a boy under two years old who had a stem cell transplant for Wiskott-Aldrich syndrome, so the T cells may come from the graft donor. This specimen was PBMCs, mostly from graft donor cells, taken 360 days after TCRalphabeta/CD19-depleted stem cell transplant. CDR3 amino acids: CASSLTGETDTQYF. CDR3 coding DNA: TGCGCCAGCAGCTTGACAGGGGAGACAGATACGCAGTATTTT.